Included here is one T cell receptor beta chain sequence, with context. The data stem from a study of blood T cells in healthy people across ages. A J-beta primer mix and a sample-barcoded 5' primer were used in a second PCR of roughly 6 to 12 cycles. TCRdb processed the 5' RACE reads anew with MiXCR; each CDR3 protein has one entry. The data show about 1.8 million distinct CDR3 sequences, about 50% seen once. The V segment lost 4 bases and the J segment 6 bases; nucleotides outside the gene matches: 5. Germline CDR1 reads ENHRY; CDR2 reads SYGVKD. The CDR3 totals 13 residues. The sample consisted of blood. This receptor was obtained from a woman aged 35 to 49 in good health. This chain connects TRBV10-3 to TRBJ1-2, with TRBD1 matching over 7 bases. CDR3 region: CAISALTGDGYTF. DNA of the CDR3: TGTGCCATCAGTGCTTTAACAGGGGATGGCTACACCTTC.